A selection of T cell receptor beta chains follows, all from one sample in a study of shared clonotypes between healthy human individuals. TCRdb's copy holds only in-frame clones and misses some; the assay was immunoSEQ multiplex PCR. The repertoire holds a few million clones, more than 80% seen once, with about 0.41% in the top ten. Specimen: naive CD4+ T cells from PBMCs. Every receptor here comes from a man aged 18 to 29 in good health. Some clones in this sample may be carry-over from other donors' samples. Both conserved end residues are part of each CDR3. Each record gives: V gene, D gene, clone size, J gene, CDR3 protein, CDR3 DNA. The D gene is left open where the match is weak. Clone size is given for some rows only: seen once, a few or many times, or a class if the clone is expanded.

TRBV6-5	-	-	TRBJ1-3	CASTRGGKGNTIYF	TGTGCCAGCACTAGGGGGGGCAAAGGAAACACCATATATTTT
TRBV5-1	-	few	TRBJ1-5	CASSLRGQNQPQHF	TGCGCCAGCAGCTTGCGGGGCCAAAATCAGCCCCAGCATTTT
TRBV6-6	-	-	TRBJ1-2	CASSSQDYGYTF	TGTGCCAGCAGTAGCCAGGACTATGGCTACACCTTC
TRBV5-5	-	-	TRBJ2-3	CASSGGTQATQYF	TGTGCCAGCAGCGGAGGGACCCAGGCTACGCAGTATTTT
TRBV5-1	TRBD1	-	TRBJ2-2	CASSPIGTGVTGELFF	TGCGCCAGCAGCCCTATCGGGACAGGGGTCACCGGGGAGCTGTTTTTT
TRBV18	-	-	TRBJ2-7	CASSPPGLNYEQYF	TGTGCCAGCTCACCACCGGGTCTAAACTACGAGCAGTACTTC
TRBV2	TRBD1	-	TRBJ2-6	CASRQQGAAGANVLTF	TGTGCCAGCAGACAACAGGGGGCGGCTGGGGCCAACGTCCTGACTTTC
TRBV7-2	-	-	TRBJ1-2	CASSLDRDYGYTF	TGTGCCAGCAGCTTAGACAGGGATTATGGCTACACCTTC
TRBV28	TRBD1	-	TRBJ2-7	CASRPGQYYEQYF	TGTGCCAGCAGACCGGGACAGTACTACGAGCAGTACTTC
TRBV4-3	-	-	TRBJ2-7	CASSQEGRSVYEQYF	TGCGCCAGCAGCCAAGAGGGACGGTCGGTCTACGAGCAGTACTTC
TRBV2	TRBD1	-	TRBJ1-2	CASSQNSGGQGIYGYTF	TGTGCCAGCAGCCAGAACAGCGGGGGACAGGGTATCTATGGCTACACCTTC
TRBV28	-	-	TRBJ2-5	CASSLLRGLGQETQYF	TGTGCCAGCAGTTTACTGAGGGGCCTCGGCCAAGAGACCCAGTACTTC
TRBV10-3	TRBD1	-	TRBJ2-1	CAISEADRGHEQFF	TGTGCCATCAGTGAGGCCGACAGGGGGCATGAGCAGTTCTTC
TRBV7-8	TRBD1	-	TRBJ2-7	CASSYGQGAGEQYF	TGTGCCAGCAGCTACGGACAGGGGGCGGGCGAGCAGTACTTC
TRBV19	TRBD2	-	TRBJ2-7	CASSIRGSGGYEQYF	TGTGCCAGTAGTATTCGAGGTAGCGGGGGATACGAGCAGTACTTC
TRBV9	-	-	TRBJ1-2	CASSPRGNYGYTF	TGTGCCAGCAGCCCTCGGGGGAACTATGGCTACACCTTC
TRBV5-1	-	-	TRBJ2-2	CASSLGPRGGGELFF	TGCGCCAGCAGCTTGGGGCCCAGGGGAGGCGGGGAGCTGTTTTTT
TRBV28	-	-	TRBJ1-1	CASTAGPGNTEAFF	TGTGCCAGCACCGCGGGTCCCGGCAACACTGAAGCTTTCTTT
TRBV2	-	-	TRBJ1-5	CASRLMGNQPQHF	TGTGCCAGCAGGTTAATGGGAAATCAGCCCCAGCATTTT
TRBV6-5	-	-	TRBJ2-6	CASSRGTAGANVLTF	TGTGCCAGCAGTCGCGGGACAGCTGGGGCCAACGTCCTGACTTTC
TRBV7-8	-	-	TRBJ2-7	CASSLISRTYEQYF	TGTGCCAGCAGCTTGATAAGCAGAACGTACGAGCAGTACTTC
TRBV9	-	-	TRBJ1-1	CASSVRRGRPNTEAFF	TGTGCCAGCAGCGTACGAAGGGGCAGGCCGAACACTGAAGCTTTCTTT
TRBV29-1	-	-	TRBJ2-5	CSVFSQTQYF	TGCAGCGTTTTTTCTCAGACCCAGTACTTC
TRBV28	-	-	TRBJ1-1	CASSPVRGRGTEAFF	TGTGCCAGCAGTCCCGTACGGGGGCGAGGGACTGAAGCTTTCTTT
TRBV27	-	-	TRBJ2-1	CASRILGGRNEQFF	TGTGCCAGCAGAATACTAGGAGGGCGGAATGAGCAGTTCTTC
TRBV11-2	TRBD2	-	TRBJ2-1	CASSLAGGLNEQFF	TGTGCCAGCAGCTTAGCGGGAGGTCTCAATGAGCAGTTCTTC
TRBV18	TRBD1	once	TRBJ2-7	CASSSPGQGSYEQYF	TGTGCCAGCTCATCGCCGGGACAGGGATCCTACGAGCAGTACTTC
TRBV5-1	-	-	TRBJ1-1	CASSLVEGSGTEAFF	TGCGCCAGCAGCTTGGTTGAAGGGTCCGGCACTGAAGCTTTCTTT